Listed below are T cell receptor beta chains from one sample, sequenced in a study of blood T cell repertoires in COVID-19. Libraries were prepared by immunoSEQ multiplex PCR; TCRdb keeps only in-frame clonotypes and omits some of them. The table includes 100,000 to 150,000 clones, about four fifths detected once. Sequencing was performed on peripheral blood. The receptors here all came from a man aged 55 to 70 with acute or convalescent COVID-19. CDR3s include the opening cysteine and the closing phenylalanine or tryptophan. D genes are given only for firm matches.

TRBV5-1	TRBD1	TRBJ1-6	TGCGCCAGCAGTACAGGACAGGGCAATAGGGGTTCACCCCTCCACTTT	CASSTGQGNRGSPLHF
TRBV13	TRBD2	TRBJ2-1	TGTGCCAGCAGCCCGGGACTAGCGGGAGACAATGAGCAGTTCTTC	CASSPGLAGDNEQFF
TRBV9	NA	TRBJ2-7	TGTGCCAGCAGCGTAGCTGGGGCAGGGGTCCACGAGCAGTACTTC	CASSVAGAGVHEQYF
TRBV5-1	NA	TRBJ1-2	TGCGCCAGCAGTGCAGTGGGGGGTAACTATGGCTACACCTTC	CASSAVGGNYGYTF
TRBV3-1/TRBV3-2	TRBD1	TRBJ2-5	TGTGCCAGCAGCCAGCGCCGGGACAGGGGGTTGGAGACCCAGTACTTC	CASSQRRDRGLETQYF
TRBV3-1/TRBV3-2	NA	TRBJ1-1	TGTGCCAGCAGCCCACCGACAGGAGGGAACACTGAAGCTTTCTTT	CASSPPTGGNTEAFF
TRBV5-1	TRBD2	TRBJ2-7	TGCGCCAGCAGCTTGAAAGAGACTAGCGGAACCTCCTACGAGCAGTACTTC	CASSLKETSGTSYEQYF
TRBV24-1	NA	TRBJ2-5	TGTGCCACCAGTGATTCAGGGCCATCCAAATACCAAGAGACCCAGTACTTC	CATSDSGPSKYQETQYF
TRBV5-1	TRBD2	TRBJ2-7	TGCGCCAGCAGCCCGGGACTAGCGGGGCCCTACGAGCAGTACTTC	CASSPGLAGPYEQYF
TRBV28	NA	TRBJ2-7	TGTGCCAGCAGTGCCCCGAGCAGGGCACCGGGCGAGCAGTACTTC	CASSAPSRAPGEQYF
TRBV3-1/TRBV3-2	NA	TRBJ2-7	TGTGCCAGCAGCCTACTAGGTAGCTCCTACGAGCAGTACTTC	CASSLLGSSYEQYF
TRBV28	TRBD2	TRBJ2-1	TGTGCCACCGTGACTAGCGGGAGTAGGTCCTACAATGAGCAGTTCTTC	CATVTSGSRSYNEQFF
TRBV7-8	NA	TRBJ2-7	TGTGCCAGCAGCCGATATAGGGGAAACGAGCAGTACTTC	CASSRYRGNEQYF
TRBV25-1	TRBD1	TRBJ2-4	TGTGCCACTGATTCGGGACAGGGAAACATTCAGTACTTC	CATDSGQGNIQYF
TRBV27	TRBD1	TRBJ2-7	TGTGCCAGCAGTTCCGGTCCCGGGACAGGATTCTCCTACGAGCAGTACTTC	CASSSGPGTGFSYEQYF